What follows is one T cell receptor (beta chain) and its context. The data were obtained in a study of blood T cell repertoires in COVID-19. About the study: Sites in the United States, Italy and Spain provided acute and convalescent COVID-19 samples. PBMCs, B-cell-depleted T cells, or T cells provided the cDNA or gDNA that made up the material.

Original processing notes: For nucleated cells, counts were estimated from reference gene primer amplification. Produced via immunoSEQ multiplex PCR; TCRdb's table is partial and in-frame only. The V and J calls and clone size are taken from that table; D and trimming were inferred from the DNA. The table lists under 200,000 clones, approximately 85% of them singletons. Sequenced input: peripheral blood. The origin of this receptor is a man in his 60s who had recovered from COVID-19.

CDR3 nucleotide sequence: TGTGCCAGCAGCTTGGAACCCGACAAGAATGAAGCTTTCTTT. It translates to CASSLEPDKNEAFF. The chain links TRBV7-9 to TRBJ1-1; D ambiguous. The CDR3 extends over 14 amino acids. V lost 3 bases and J 7 bases, leaving 15 bases between the germline ends. Germline CDR1 reads SEHNR; CDR2 reads FQNEAQ (reference sequence).